The clone carrying this T cell receptor beta chain has only one observation. What it recognizes is unknown. This sample is drawn from a study of CD8 T cells in Susac syndrome. Overall study context: Of the sequenced Susac syndrome patients, more than five had active disease and 8 or 9 were in remission.

Overall study findings and caveats: Clonal expansion was not observed in the Susac syndrome CD4+ T cell repertoires.

Germline V gene data show CDR1 as LGHNT and CDR2 as FRNRAP. This CDR3 has 13 amino acids. Between the trimmed V and J ends, which lost 6 bases and 3 bases, there was a span of 8 bases. Definite or probable Susac syndrome was diagnosed using recently defined diagnostic criteria. The RNA input was about 0.5 to 1 ug, and it was reverse transcribed with random hexamers. A multiplex approach, immunoSEQ multiplex PCR, amplified TCR beta CDR3 across 54 Vbeta and 13 Jbeta. Each CDR3 protein is one row after TCRdb ran MiXCR on the immunoSEQ multiplex PCR reads. The profile shows about 170,000 distinct CDR3 sequences, 95% to 96% of them singletons.

This clonotype originated in a human donor with Susac syndrome. Specimen: CD4+ T cells from PBMCs. The chain has TRBV12-5 and TRBJ2-2; no clear D gene. The CDR3, as DNA: TGTGCTAGTGGCCTTTCATACACCGGGGAGCTGTTTTTT. It codes for CASGLSYTGELFF.